This T cell receptor (beta chain) is from a study of shared clonotypes between healthy human individuals. At the level of the study: Per donor, CD8 memory used one plate, CD8 naive used two, CD4 memory used three and CD4 naive used three.

Note on this clone: Its antigen is not identified.

Notes on the study in general: The generation probabilities recorded for non-shared clonotypes fell below those of clonotypes shared by all four donors.

Using roughly 200 ng DNA, about 30,000 T cell genomes, the sorted-subset replicate PCRs were run. Sequencing used immunoSEQ multiplex PCR; TCRdb keeps in-frame clones, though not all of them. This sample has under 600,000 clones; less than 98% occur once, and the top ten carry roughly 0.05%. V was trimmed by 0 bases and J by 6 bases, leaving 17 bases between them. Germline V CDR1 and CDR2: SGHRS, YFSETQ. This CDR3 region has 16 residues. Sequencing input: naive CD4+ T cells sorted from blood. Documented subset: CD45RA+ positively selected. The origin of this receptor is a young woman in good health. The chain carries TRBV5-1 and TRBJ2-3, with D tentatively TRBD1 (7 bases). The CDR3 loop reads CASSLASLAGQDTQYF. CDR3 bases: TGCGCCAGCAGCTTGGCCAGCCTGGCGGGACAGGATACGCAGTATTTT.